The 12 T cell receptor beta chains below were found in one sample sequenced in a study of blood T cell repertoires in COVID-19. Only in-frame clones appear in the TCRdb table, and some are missing; sequencing was by immunoSEQ multiplex PCR. The repertoire holds more than 120,000 clones, about four fifths seen once, with 4.5% to 5.5% in the top ten. The sample comprised peripheral blood. These receptor sequences come from a human donor in a cohort sampled during active COVID-19.

The V call is TRBV14, the J call TRBJ2-5, with unresolved D. The CDR3 is made up of 15 amino acids. Germline V lookup: CDR1 SGHDN, CDR2 FVKESK. V lost 3 bases and J 2 bases, leaving 13 bases between the germline ends. CDR3 in DNA: TGTGCCAGCAGCCAGAGGCGAGGCGTACAAGAGACCCAGTACTTC. Its protein product is CASSQRRGVQETQYF.

With regard to this clone: Additional DNA sequences in this sample encode the identical CDR3. The chain employs TRBV29-1 and TRBJ2-5, with D possibly matching TRBD1 (6 bases). Germline assignment: CDR1 SQVTM and CDR2 ANQGSEA. The CDR3 length is 12 residues. Trimming stripped 3 bases from V and 1 base from J, with 6 bases between. The CDR3 sequence: CSVDRGQETQYF. For the CDR3, the DNA is TGCAGCGTTGACAGGGGCCAAGAGACCCAGTACTTC. The full variable domain, completed using reference TRBV29-1 and TRBJ2-5, is SAVISQKPSRDICQRGTSLTIQCQVDSQVTMMFWYRQQPGQSLTLIATANQGSEATYESGFVIDKFPISRPNLTFSTLTVSNMSPEDSSIYLCSVDRGQETQYFGPGTRLLVL.

This sequence joins TRBV5-1 and TRBJ2-5; maybe TRBD2 (8 bases). Germline lookup yields CDR1 SGHRS and CDR2 YFSETQ. The CDR3 totals 15 residues. V was clipped by 4 bases and J by 2 bases, with 15 bases between them. CDR3 amino acids: CASSPGGTAQETQYF. The CDR3 DNA reads as TGCGCCAGCAGCCCGGGGGGGACAGCACAAGAGACCCAGTACTTC.

The chain has TRBV2 and TRBJ1-1; no definite D call. CDR3 size: 13 residues. Trimming removed 6 bases at V and 4 bases at J, with 12 bases between. CDR1 SNHLY and CDR2 FYNNEI come from the germline V gene. In DNA form, the CDR3 reads TGTGCCAGCAGCGATGGAGGAGGCACTGAAGCTTTCTTT. Its protein is CASSDGGGTEAFF.

The chain uses TRBV9 and TRBJ2-1; 7 bases agree with TRBD1. Germline V gene sequence: CDR1 SGDLS, CDR2 YYNGEE. This CDR3 is 14 amino acids long. Trimming at V came to 6 bases and at J to 7 bases, leaving 10 bases not matched to a gene. In DNA, the CDR3 is TGTGCCAGCACCAGACAGGGAAGTAAGAATGAGCAGTTCTTC. This codes for CASTRQGSKNEQFF.

The chain employs TRBV18 and TRBJ2-2; TRBD1 matches at 7 bases. In germline, CDR1 is KGHSH, CDR2 LQKENI. With V trimmed by 3 bases and J by 0 bases, 4 bases remained unmatched. The CDR3 loop spans 16 amino acids. The CDR3 here is CASSPGQASNTGELFF. Here the CDR3 DNA reads TGTGCCAGCTCACCCGGACAGGCTTCGAACACCGGGGAGCTGTTTTTT. The variable domain in full, completed from reference TRBV18 and TRBJ2-2, reads NAGVMQNPRHLVRRRGQEARLRCSPMKGHSHVYWYRQLPEEGLKFMVYLQKENIIDESGMPKERFSAEFPKEGPSILRIQQVVRGDSAAYFCASSPGQASNTGELFFGEGSRLTVL.

V and J are TRBV9 and TRBJ1-2; 9 nucleotides align to TRBD1. V lost 3 bases and J lost 5; bases outside the gene matches: 2. Germline lookup yields CDR1 SGDLS and CDR2 YYNGEE. The CDR3 loop spans 13 amino acids. The CDR3 DNA reads as TGTGCCAGCAGCGACAGGGGGCTTTATGGCTACACCTTC. This sequence encodes CASSDRGLYGYTF.

The V call is TRBV29-1, the J call TRBJ2-7, with a weak D call TRBD1 (5 bases). The CDR3 spans 13 residues. Germline loops: CDR1 SQVTM, CDR2 ANQGSEA. V shed 3 bases and J shed 7 bases, with 16 bases lying between them. CDR3 DNA: TGCAGCGTTGAGGGCAGGGTTTCTGGGGAGCAGTACTTC. This gives the protein CSVEGRVSGEQYF.

The rearrangement links TRBV18 to TRBJ2-5; D is unclear. Trimming removed 6 bases at V and 2 bases at J, with 10 bases between. This CDR3 contains 13 residues. From germline, CDR1 is KGHSH and CDR2 LQKENI. In nucleotides, the CDR3 is TGTGCCAGCTCCCCGGCGGTTCAAGAGACCCAGTACTTC. Its protein product is CASSPAVQETQYF.

This clone appeared once. This rearrangement joins TRBV5-4 to TRBJ2-7; 9 bases map to TRBD1. The CDR3 totals 13 residues. The junction had 5 bases not matched to a gene; V was cut back by 4 bases and J by 6 bases. Germline V gives CDR1 SGHNT, CDR2 YYREEE (reference sequence). CDR3 amino acids: CASSALQGAEQYF. CDR3 in DNA: TGTGCCAGCAGCGCCCTACAGGGGGCCGAGCAGTACTTC.

As to this clone: Relative to the germline gene, one junction end is altered; a read error may explain this. This chain connects TRBV18 to TRBJ2-1; no definite D call. This CDR3 spans 18 amino acids. Germline CDR1 is KGHSH and CDR2 is LQKENI. Written as DNA, the CDR3 is TGTGCCAGCTCACAAAACACTCCTTCTAGAGGCTCCAACAATGAGCAGTTCTTC. It specifies CASSQNTPSRGSNNEQFF.

This chain joins TRBV7-6 and TRBJ1-2, with D possibly being TRBD1 (5 bases). V gave up 5 bases and J gave up 6 bases, with 16 bases separating them. Germline values: CDR1 SGHVS, CDR2 FNYEAQ. This CDR3 is built from 14 residues. The CDR3 DNA reads TGTGCCAGCAGCGAGGGGACTGCATCCGATGGCTACACCTTC. Translation gives CASSEGTASDGYTF.